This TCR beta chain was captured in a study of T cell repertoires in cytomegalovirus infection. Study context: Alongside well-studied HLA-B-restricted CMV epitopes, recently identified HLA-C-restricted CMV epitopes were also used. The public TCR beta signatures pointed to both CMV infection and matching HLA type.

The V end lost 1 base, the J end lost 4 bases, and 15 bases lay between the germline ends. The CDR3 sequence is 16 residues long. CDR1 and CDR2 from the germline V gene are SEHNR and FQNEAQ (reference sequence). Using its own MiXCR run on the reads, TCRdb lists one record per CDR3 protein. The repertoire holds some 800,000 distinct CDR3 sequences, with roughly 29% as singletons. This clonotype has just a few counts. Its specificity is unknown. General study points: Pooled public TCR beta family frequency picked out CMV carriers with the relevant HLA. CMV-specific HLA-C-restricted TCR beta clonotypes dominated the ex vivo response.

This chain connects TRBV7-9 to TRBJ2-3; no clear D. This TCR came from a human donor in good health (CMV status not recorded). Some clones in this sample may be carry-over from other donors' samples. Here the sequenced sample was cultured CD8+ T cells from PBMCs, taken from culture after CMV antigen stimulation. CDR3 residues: CASSLDGSLGPDTQYF. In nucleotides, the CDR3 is TGTGCCAGCAGCTTAGATGGCTCCCTTGGCCCAGATACGCAGTATTTT.